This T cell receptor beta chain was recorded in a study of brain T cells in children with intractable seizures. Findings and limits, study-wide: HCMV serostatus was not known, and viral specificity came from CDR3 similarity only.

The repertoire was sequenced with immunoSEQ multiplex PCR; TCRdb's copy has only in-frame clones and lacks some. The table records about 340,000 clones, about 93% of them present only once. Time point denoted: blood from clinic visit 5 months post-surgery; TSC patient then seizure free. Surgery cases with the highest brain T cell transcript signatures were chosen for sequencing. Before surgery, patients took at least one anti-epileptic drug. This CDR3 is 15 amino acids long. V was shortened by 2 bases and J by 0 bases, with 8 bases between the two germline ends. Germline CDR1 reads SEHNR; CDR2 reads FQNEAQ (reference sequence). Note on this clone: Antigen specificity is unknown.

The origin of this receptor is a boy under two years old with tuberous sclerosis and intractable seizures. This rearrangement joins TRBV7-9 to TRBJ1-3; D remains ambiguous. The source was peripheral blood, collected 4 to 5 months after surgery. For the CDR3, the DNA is TGTGCCAGCAGCTTAATTGGTTCCTCTGGAAACACCATATATTTT. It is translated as CASSLIGSSGNTIYF.